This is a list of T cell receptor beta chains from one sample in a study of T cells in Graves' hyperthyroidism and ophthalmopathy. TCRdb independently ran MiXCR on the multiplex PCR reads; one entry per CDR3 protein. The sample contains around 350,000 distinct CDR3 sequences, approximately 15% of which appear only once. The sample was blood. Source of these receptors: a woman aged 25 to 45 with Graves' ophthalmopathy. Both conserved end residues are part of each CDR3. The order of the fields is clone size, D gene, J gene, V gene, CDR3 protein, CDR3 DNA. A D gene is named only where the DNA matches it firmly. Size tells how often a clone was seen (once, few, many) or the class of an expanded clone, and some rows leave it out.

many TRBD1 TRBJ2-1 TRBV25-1 CASSESRKDGTGSDEQFF TGTGCCAGCAGTGAATCGAGAAAAGACGGGACAGGGTCGGATGAGCAGTTCTTC
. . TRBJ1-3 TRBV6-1 CASRLNSGNTIYF TGTGCCAGCAGGCTGAACTCTGGAAACACCATATATTTT
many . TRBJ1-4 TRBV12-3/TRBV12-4 CASSLPGQREKLFF TGTGCCAGCAGTTTACCGGGACAAAGAGAAAAACTGTTTTTT
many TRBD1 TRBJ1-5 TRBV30 CAWSLGQGGNQPQHF TGTGCCTGGAGTTTAGGACAGGGCGGAAATCAGCCCCAGCATTTT
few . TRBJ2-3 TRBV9 CASSVELGWSDTQYF TGTGCCAGCAGCGTAGAACTGGGGTGGTCGGATACGCAGTATTTT
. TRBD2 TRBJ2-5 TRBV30 CAWSRGTSGQETQYF TGTGCCTGGAGTAGGGGGACTAGCGGCCAAGAGACCCAGTACTTC
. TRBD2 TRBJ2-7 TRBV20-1 CSARVASGESEQYF TGCAGTGCTAGGGTGGCTAGCGGGGAAAGCGAGCAGTACTTC
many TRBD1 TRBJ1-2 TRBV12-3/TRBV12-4 CASRGTRGYYGYTF TGTGCCAGCAGAGGGACCAGGGGGTACTATGGCTACACCTTC
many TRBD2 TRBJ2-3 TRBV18 CASSPRTSGGASFTADTQYF TGTGCCAGCTCACCACGGACTAGCGGGGGGGCTTCCTTTACTGCAGATACGCAGTATTTT
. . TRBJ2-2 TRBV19 CASSVQGRELFF TGTGCCAGTAGTGTACAGGGTCGGGAGCTGTTTTTT
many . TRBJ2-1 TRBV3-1 CASSQDRTVLRFF TGTGCCAGCAGCCAAGATCGGACGGTCCTGAGGTTCTTC
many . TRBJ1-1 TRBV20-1 CSASVILSFEAFF TGCAGTGCTAGTGTCATCCTAAGTTTTGAAGCTTTCTTT
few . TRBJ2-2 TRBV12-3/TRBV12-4 CASSSRGRAGTGELFF TGTGCCAGCAGTTCCCGGGGAAGGGCGGGCACCGGGGAGCTGTTTTTT
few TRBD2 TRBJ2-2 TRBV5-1 CASRAAGGLTGELFF TGCGCCAGCCGAGCGGCGGGGGGGCTCACCGGGGAGCTGTTTTTT
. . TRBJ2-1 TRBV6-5 CASSYYRATEQFF TGTGCCAGCAGTTACTATAGGGCTACTGAGCAGTTCTTC
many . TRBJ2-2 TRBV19 CASSPDQGHRGVGELFF TGTGCCAGTAGTCCTGACCAAGGCCACCGCGGTGTCGGGGAGCTGTTTTTT
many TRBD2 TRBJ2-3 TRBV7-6 CASSQTSAGTQYF TGTGCCAGCAGCCAGACTAGCGCGGGCACGCAGTATTTT
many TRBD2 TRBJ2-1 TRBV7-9 CASSWTSGGLGYNEQFF TGTGCCAGCAGCTGGACTAGCGGGGGGCTCGGTTACAATGAGCAGTTCTTC
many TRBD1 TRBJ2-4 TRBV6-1 CARVHRGNIQYF TGTGCCAGAGTACACAGGGGAAACATTCAGTACTTC
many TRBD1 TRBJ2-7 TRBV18 CASSQDRGHSYEQYF TGTGCCAGCTCACAAGACAGGGGCCACTCCTACGAGCAGTACTTC
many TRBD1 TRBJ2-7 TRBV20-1 CSARDGQGFTTYEQYF TGCAGTGCTAGAGACGGACAGGGGTTTACTACCTACGAGCAGTACTTC
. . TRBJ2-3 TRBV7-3 CASSITPGDTQYF TGTGCCAGCAGCATAACGCCGGGAGATACGCAGTATTTT